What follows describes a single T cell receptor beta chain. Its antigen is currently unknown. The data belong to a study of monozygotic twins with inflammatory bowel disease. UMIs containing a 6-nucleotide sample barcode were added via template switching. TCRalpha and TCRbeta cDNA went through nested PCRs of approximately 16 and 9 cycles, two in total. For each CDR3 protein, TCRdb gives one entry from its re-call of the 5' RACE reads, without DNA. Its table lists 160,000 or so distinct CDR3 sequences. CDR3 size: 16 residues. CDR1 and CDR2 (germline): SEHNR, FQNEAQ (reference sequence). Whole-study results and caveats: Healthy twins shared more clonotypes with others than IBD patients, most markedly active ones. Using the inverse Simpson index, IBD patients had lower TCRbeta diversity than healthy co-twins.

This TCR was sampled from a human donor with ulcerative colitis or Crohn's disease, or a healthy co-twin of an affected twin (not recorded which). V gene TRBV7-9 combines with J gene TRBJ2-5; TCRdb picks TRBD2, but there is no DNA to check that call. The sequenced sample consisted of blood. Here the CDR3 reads CASSSAWRGSQETQYF.